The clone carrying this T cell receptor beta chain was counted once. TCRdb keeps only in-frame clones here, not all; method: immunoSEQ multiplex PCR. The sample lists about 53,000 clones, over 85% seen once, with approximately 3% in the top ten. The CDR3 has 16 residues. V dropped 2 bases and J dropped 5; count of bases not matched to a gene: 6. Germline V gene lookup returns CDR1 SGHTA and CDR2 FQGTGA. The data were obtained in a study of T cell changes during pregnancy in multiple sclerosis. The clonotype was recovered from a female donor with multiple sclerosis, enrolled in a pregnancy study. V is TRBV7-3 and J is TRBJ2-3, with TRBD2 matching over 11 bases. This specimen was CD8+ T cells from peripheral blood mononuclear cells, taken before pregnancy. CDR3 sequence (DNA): TGTGCCAGCAGCTTATTAGCGGGGGGGTCTTTAGATACGCAGTATTTT. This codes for CASSLLAGGSLDTQYF.